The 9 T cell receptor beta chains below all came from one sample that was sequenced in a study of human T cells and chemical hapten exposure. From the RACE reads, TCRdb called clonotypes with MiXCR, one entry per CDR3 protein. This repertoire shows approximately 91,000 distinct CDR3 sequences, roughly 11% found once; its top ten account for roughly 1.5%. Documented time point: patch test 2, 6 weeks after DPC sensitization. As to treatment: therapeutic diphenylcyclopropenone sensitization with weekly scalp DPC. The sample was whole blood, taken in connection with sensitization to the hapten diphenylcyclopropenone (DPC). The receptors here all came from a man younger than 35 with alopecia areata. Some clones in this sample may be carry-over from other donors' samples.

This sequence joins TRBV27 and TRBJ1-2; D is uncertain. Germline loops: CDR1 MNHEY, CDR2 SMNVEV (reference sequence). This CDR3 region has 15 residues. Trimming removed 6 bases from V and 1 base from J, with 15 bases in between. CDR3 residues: CASRGRSGINYGYTF. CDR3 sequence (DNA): TGTGCCAGCAGGGGAAGGAGCGGCATTAACTATGGCTACACCTTC.

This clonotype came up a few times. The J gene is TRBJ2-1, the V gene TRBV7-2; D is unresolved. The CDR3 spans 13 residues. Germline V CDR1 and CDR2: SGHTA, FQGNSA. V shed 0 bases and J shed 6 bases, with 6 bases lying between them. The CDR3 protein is CASSLAGSNEQFF. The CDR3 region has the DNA TGTGCCAGCAGCTTAGCAGGCTCCAATGAGCAGTTCTTC.

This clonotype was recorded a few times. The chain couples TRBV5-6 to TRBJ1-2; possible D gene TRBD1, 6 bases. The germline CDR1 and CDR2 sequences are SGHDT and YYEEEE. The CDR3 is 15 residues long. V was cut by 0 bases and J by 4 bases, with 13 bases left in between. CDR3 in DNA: TGTGCCAGCAGCTTGGCGGGGCCGGGGGCCTATGGCTACACCTTC. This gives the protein CASSLAGPGAYGYTF.

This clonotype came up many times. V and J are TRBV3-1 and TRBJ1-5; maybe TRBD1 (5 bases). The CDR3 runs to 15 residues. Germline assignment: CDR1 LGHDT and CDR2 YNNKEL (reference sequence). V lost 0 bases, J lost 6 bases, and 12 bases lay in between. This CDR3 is CASSQDARDGQPQHF. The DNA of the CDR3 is TGTGCCAGCAGCCAAGATGCCAGGGACGGTCAGCCCCAGCATTTT.

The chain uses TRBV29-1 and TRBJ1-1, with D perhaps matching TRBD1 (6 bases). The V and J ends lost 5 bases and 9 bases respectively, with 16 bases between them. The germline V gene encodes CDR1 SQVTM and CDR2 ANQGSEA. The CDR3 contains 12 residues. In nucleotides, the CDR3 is TGCAGCGTTCGAACGGACAGTAAGAAAGCTTTCTTT. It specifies CSVRTDSKKAFF.

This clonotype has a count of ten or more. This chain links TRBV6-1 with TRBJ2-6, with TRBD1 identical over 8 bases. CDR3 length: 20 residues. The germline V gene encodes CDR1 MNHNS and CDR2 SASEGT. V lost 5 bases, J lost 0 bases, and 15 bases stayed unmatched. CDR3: CASSPRGRDRRSSGANVLTF. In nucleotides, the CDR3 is TGTGCCAGCAGTCCCCGGGGCCGGGACAGGCGGAGCTCTGGGGCCAACGTCCTGACTTTC.

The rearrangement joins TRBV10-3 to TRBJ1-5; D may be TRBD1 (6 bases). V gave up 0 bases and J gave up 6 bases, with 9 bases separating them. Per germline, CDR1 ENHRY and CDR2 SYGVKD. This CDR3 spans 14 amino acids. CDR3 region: CAISESQGSQPQHF. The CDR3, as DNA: TGTGCCATCAGTGAGTCACAGGGTAGTCAGCCCCAGCATTTT.

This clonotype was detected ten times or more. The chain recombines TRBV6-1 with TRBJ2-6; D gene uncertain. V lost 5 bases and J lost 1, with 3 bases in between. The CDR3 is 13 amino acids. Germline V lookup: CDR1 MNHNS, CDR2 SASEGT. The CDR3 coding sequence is TGTGCCAGCAGTATATCTGGGGCCAACGTCCTGACTTTC. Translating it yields CASSISGANVLTF.

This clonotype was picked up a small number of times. CDR3 bases: TGTGCCAGCAGCGTAAGGGGGCTGGAGGAGACCCAGTACTTC. This sequence encodes CASSVRGLEETQYF. The rearrangement links TRBV28 to TRBJ2-5; 7 bases map to TRBD1. V lost 6 bases and J lost 5; bases outside the gene matches: 9. This CDR3 has 14 residues. CDR1 is MDHEN and CDR2 is SYDVKM in the germline V gene.